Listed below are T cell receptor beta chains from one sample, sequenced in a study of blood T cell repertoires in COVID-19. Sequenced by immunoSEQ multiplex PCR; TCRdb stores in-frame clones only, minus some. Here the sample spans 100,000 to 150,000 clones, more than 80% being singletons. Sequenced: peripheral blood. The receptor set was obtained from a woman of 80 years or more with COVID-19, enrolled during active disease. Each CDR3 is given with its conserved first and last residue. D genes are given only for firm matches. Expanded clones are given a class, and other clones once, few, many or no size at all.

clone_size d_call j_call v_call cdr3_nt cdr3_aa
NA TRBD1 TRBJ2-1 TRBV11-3 TGTGCCAGCACCTTGCCTCGCGGGACAGGGGATTACAATGAGCAGTTCTTC CASTLPRGTGDYNEQFF
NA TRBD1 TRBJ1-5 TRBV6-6 TGTGCCAGCAGTCCTAACCTACACCGGGACAGGGCAATCAATCAGCCCCAGCATTTT CASSPNLHRDRAINQPQHF
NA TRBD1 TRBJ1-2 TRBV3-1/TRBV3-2 TGTGCCAGCAGCCAAGATCTGTGGTGGGCAGGGGGAGACTATGGCTACACCTTC CASSQDLWWAGGDYGYTF
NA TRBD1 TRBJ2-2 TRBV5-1 TGCGCCAGCAGCCCGGACAGGGGCGGGACCGGGGAGCTGTTTTTT CASSPDRGGTGELFF
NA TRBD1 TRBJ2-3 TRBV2 TGTGCCAGCAAGCCGGGACAGGGACGGAATACGCAGTATTTT CASKPGQGRNTQYF
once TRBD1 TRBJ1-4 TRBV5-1 TGCGCCAGCAGCCTCGGACAGGGGGCCATTAATGAAAAACTGTTTTTT CASSLGQGAINEKLFF
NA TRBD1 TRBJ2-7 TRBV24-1 TGTGCCACCAGTGATCCGGGACAGGGCGTAGACGAGCAGTACTTC CATSDPGQGVDEQYF
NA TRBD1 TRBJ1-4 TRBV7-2 TGTGCCAGCAGCTTGCGACAGGGGGGGGAAAAACTGTTTTTT CASSLRQGGEKLFF
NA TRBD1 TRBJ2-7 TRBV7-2 TGTGCCAGCAGCATAGGACAGGGTGGGTACGAGCAGTACTTC CASSIGQGGYEQYF
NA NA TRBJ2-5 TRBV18 TGTGCCAGCTCGGGGCAGAGCCAAGAGACCCAGTACTTC CASSGQSQETQYF
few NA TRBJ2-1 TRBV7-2 TGTGCCAGCAGCCGTATGGCCGGGACATTAAACAATGAGCAGTTCTTC CASSRMAGTLNNEQFF
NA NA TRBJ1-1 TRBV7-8 TGTGCCAGCAGCCGAACAGGGTCCCGACAAGCTTTCTTT CASSRTGSRQAFF
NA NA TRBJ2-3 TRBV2 TGTGCCAGCGGCCGGGAGAGCACAGATACGCAGTATTTT CASGRESTDTQYF
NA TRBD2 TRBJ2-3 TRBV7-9 TGTGCCAGCAGCTTAGCACAAACTAGCGGGAGAACGGATACGCAGTATTTT CASSLAQTSGRTDTQYF